The next 19 T cell receptor beta chains were all read from a single sample in a study of CD8+ T cells in alopecia areata. RNA was isolated and reverse transcribed to cDNA, the sequencing template. The assay was immunoSEQ multiplex PCR, and TCRdb's table has in-frame clones only and misses some. In the table there are around 190,000 clones, 60% of which are singletons. Treatment given: oral pan-JAK inhibitor, 5-10 mg twice daily. The specimen comprised CD4+ T cells sorted from blood, sampled at week 24, from a patient treated with tofacitinib. These receptors were collected from a human donor with alopecia areata.

The rearrangement links TRBV6-4 to TRBJ2-3; 7 nucleotides line up with TRBD2. This CDR3 region has 15 residues. The ends lost 2 bases at V and 5 bases at J; junction bases unmatched: 7. CDR1 is MRHNA and CDR2 is SNTAGT in the germline V gene. The CDR3 loop is CASSDRAGGGDTQYF. As DNA, the CDR3 is TGTGCCAGCAGTGACCGGGCCGGCGGGGGAGATACGCAGTATTTT.

V and J are TRBV4-3 and TRBJ2-3; D is perhaps TRBD1 (5 bases). The CDR3 totals 13 residues. The germline V gene has CDR1 LGHNA and CDR2 YSLEER. V was clipped by 0 bases and J by 4 bases, with 5 bases between them. CDR3 DNA: TGCGCCAGCAGCCAAGAGACAGCAGATACGCAGTATTTT. It encodes CASSQETADTQYF.

A few counts support this clone. CDR3 sequence (DNA): TGTGCCAGCAGCTTCGGGACTGATTCCTACAATGAGCAGTTCTTC. It translates to CASSFGTDSYNEQFF. The chain carries TRBV7-3 and TRBJ2-1; tentatively, D is TRBD2 (6 bases). The CDR3 has 15 residues. CDR1 and CDR2 (germline): SGHTA, FQGTGA. V lost 3 bases and J 1 base, leaving 10 bases between the germline ends.

The chain recombines TRBV29-1 with TRBJ2-5; D is ambiguous. The V and J ends lost 7 bases and 5 bases respectively, with 8 bases between them. The germline gives CDR1 SQVTM, CDR2 ANQGSEA. The CDR3 runs to 10 residues. The DNA for the CDR3 is TGCAGCGCCCTTAGGGAGACCCAGTACTTC. This translates into CSALRETQYF.

The chain carries TRBV2 and TRBJ1-1; D remains unclear. Per germline, CDR1 SNHLY and CDR2 FYNNEI. Between the trimmed V and J ends, which lost 5 bases and 7 bases, there was a span of 8 bases. The CDR3 consists of 11 residues. The CDR3 region has the DNA TGTGCCAGCAGTTTCACGGGTGAAGCTTTCTTT. It translates to CASSFTGEAFF.

The rearrangement uses TRBV9 and TRBJ2-5; D uncertain. This CDR3 contains 13 residues. The V end was cut by 0 bases, the J end by 4 bases, with 7 bases between. Germline CDR1 is SGDLS and CDR2 is YYNGEE. The CDR3 region has the DNA TGTGCCAGCAGCGTAGCTGTGTCAGAGACCCAGTACTTC. Amino acid sequence: CASSVAVSETQYF.

V is TRBV13 and J is TRBJ2-1; 11 bases are a match to TRBD2. The CDR3 extends over 16 amino acids. Germline values: CDR1 PRHDT, CDR2 FYEKMQ (reference sequence). V trimming: 4 bases; J trimming: 1 base; junction bases outside the gene matches: 3. CDR3 DNA sequence: TGTGCCAGCAGCTCCGGGACTAGCGGATCCTACAATGAGCAGTTCTTC. It specifies CASSSGTSGSYNEQFF.

This sequence joins TRBV27 and TRBJ1-6, with 10 bases lining up with TRBD1. V lost 6 bases and J lost 0; bases outside the gene matches: 11. Per germline, CDR1 MNHEY and CDR2 SMNVEV (reference sequence). The CDR3 totals 19 residues. The CDR3 DNA reads as TGTGCCAGCAGCCCCGACAGGGGGCTAGGGAGCTCCTATAATTCACCCCTCCACTTT. Amino acid sequence: CASSPDRGLGSSYNSPLHF.

The chain couples TRBV2 to TRBJ2-7, with 10 bases that match TRBD1. Trimming removed 8 bases from V and 7 bases from J; junction bases left unmatched: 8. The CDR3 runs to 13 residues. The germline CDR1 and CDR2 sequences are SNHLY and FYNNEI. The CDR3 DNA reads as TGTGCCAGCTCCGGACAGGGGGTGAGGGAGCAGTACTTC. This sequence encodes CASSGQGVREQYF.

The chain recombines TRBV5-6 with TRBJ2-5; TRBD1 agrees at 9 bases. The CDR3 has 15 amino acids. Per germline, CDR1 SGHDT and CDR2 YYEEEE. J was trimmed by 13 bases and V by 1 base; bases with no gene match: 14. The CDR3 DNA reads as TGTGCCAGCAGCTTGAGGGGACAGGGCAGGCTCCGCGGGTACTTC. Encoded protein: CASSLRGQGRLRGYF. The entire variable domain, with the rest obtained from reference TRBV5-6 and TRBJ2-5, is as follows: DAGVTQSPTHLIKTRGQQVTLRCSPKSGHDTVSWYQQALGQGPQFIFQYYEEEERQRGNFPDRFSGHQFPNYSSELNVNALLLGDSALYLCASSLRGQGRLRGYFGPGTRLLVL.

V usage is TRBV29-1 and J usage is TRBJ2-3; 10 nucleotides line up with TRBD1. CDR1 SQVTM and CDR2 ANQGSEA come from the germline V gene. The junction had 10 bases not matched to a gene; V was cut back by 4 bases and J by 3 bases. This CDR3 contains 16 residues. The DNA of the CDR3 is TGCAGCGTTGTAACTTTCGGGACAGGGGTAACAGATACGCAGTATTTT. Protein product: CSVVTFGTGVTDTQYF.

This clone was detected once. The chain employs TRBV5-6 and TRBJ2-3; D is unclear. V lost 1 base and J lost 3, with 3 bases in between. The CDR3 contains 12 residues. Germline V CDR1 and CDR2: SGHDT, YYEEEE. As DNA, the CDR3 is TGTGCCAGCAGCTTGCAAACAGATACGCAGTATTTT. It specifies CASSLQTDTQYF.

The chain uses TRBV9 and TRBJ1-5; D is possibly TRBD1 (6 bases). The germline V gene has CDR1 SGDLS and CDR2 YYNGEE. Trimming shortened V by 0 bases and J by 6 bases, and 10 bases separated the two germline ends. The CDR3 is made up of 14 amino acids. CDR3 loop: CASSVGTATQPQHF. The DNA for the CDR3 is TGTGCCAGCAGCGTAGGGACAGCGACTCAGCCCCAGCATTTT.

The chain links TRBV5-4 to TRBJ1-1, with a tentative D call TRBD1 (6 bases). V shed 0 bases and J shed 1 base, with 7 bases lying between them. The germline V gene encodes CDR1 SGHNT and CDR2 YYREEE (reference sequence). This CDR3 region has 14 residues. The CDR3 is CASSLGGGNTEAFF. The CDR3 bases are TGTGCCAGCAGCTTGGGAGGGGGGAACACTGAAGCTTTCTTT.

The chain uses TRBV7-9 and TRBJ2-7; D may correspond to TRBD1 or TRBD2 (5 bases each). The CDR3 length is 12 residues. Germline V CDR1 and CDR2: SEHNR, FQNEAQ (reference sequence). Trimming pared 3 bases from V and 3 bases from J, leaving 6 bases between. The CDR3 is CASSLGDYEQYF. For the CDR3, the DNA is TGTGCCAGCAGCTTGGGGGACTACGAGCAGTACTTC.

This rearrangement joins TRBV30 to TRBJ2-4, with 8 bases aligning to TRBD2. The CDR3 is made up of 14 amino acids. Germline assignment: CDR1 GTSNPN and CDR2 SVGIG (reference sequence). J was trimmed by 12 bases and V by 4 bases; bases with no gene match: 14. CDR3 in DNA: TGTGCCTGGAAGCCCCAGTCGGGGGCGGGGGGTCAGTACTTC. As protein: CAWKPQSGAGGQYF.

The chain is built from TRBV2 and TRBJ1-6; tentative D call: TRBD1 (5 bases). Trimming stripped 3 bases from V and 7 bases from J, with 10 bases between. The germline gives CDR1 SNHLY, CDR2 FYNNEI. This CDR3 spans 14 amino acids. The CDR3 DNA reads as TGTGCCAGCAGTGAGATGGGGCCGAATTCACCCCTCCACTTT. Translated: CASSEMGPNSPLHF.

The DNA of the CDR3 is TGTGCCAGCAGCTCGGGGACAGGGCTAGAAGCTTTCTTT. It specifies CASSSGTGLEAFF. The chain has TRBV11-2 and TRBJ1-1, with 9 bases lining up with TRBD1. Germline lookup yields CDR1 SGHAT and CDR2 FQNNGV. V gave up 4 bases and J gave up 8 bases; unmatched junction bases: 5. The CDR3 consists of 13 residues.

The chain uses TRBV29-1 and TRBJ2-4, with TRBD1 as a possible D gene (5 bases). The CDR3 spans 15 residues. V was pared by 4 bases and J by 1 base, with 14 bases between. CDR1 SQVTM and CDR2 ANQGSEA come from the germline V gene. CDR3 bases: TGCAGCGTTGTCCCTCCAGGGATGGCCAAAAACATTCAGTACTTC. Residues: CSVVPPGMAKNIQYF.